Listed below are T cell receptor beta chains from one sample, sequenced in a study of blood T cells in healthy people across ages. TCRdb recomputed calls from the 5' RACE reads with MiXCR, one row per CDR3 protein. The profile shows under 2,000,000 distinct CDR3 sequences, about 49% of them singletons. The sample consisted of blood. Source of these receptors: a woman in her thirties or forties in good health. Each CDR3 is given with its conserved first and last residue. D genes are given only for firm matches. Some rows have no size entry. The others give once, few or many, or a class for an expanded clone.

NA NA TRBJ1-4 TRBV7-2 TGTGCCAGCAGGCGCGGACGGAAGGAAAAACTGTTTTTT CASRRGRKEKLFF
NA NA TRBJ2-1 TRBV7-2 TGTGCCAGCAGCTGGATGGCCTACAATGAGCAGTTCTTC CASSWMAYNEQFF
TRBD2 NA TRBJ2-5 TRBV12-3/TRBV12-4 TGTGCCAGCAGTTTATCCAGGACTAGCGAGGAGCAGTACTTC CASSLSRTSEEQYF
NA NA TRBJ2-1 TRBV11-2 TGTGCCAGCAGCTTAGAGGGCGCCACTCACAATGAGCAGTTCTTC CASSLEGATHNEQFF
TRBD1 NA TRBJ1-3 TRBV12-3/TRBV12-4 TGTGCCAGCAGCCCGGGACAGACATCCTCTGGAAACACCATATATTTT CASSPGQTSSGNTIYF
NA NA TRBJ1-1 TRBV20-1 TGCAGTGCTAGAATGGACAGCAGGAACACTGAAGCTTTCTTT CSARMDSRNTEAFF
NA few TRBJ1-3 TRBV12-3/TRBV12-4 TGTGCCAGCAGTTCCACAGCAGCTGGAAACACCATATATTTT CASSSTAAGNTIYF
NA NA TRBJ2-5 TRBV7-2 TGTGCCAGCAGCTTAGTGTTCGGAACCAAAGAGACCCAGTACTTC CASSLVFGTKETQYF
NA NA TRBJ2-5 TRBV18 TGTGCCAGCTCACCCCAGAAGGCCGAGACCCAGTACTTC CASSPQKAETQYF
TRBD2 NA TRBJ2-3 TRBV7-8 TGTGCCAGCAGCTTAGAACTAGCGGGGGACACAGATACGCAGTATTTT CASSLELAGDTDTQYF
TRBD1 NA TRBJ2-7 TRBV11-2 TGTGCCAGCAGCTATGGACAGGGGGCCTCCTACGAGCAGTACTTC CASSYGQGASYEQYF
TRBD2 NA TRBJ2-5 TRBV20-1 TGCAGTTCCAGAGATGCGAGCGGGAGGTACCAAGAGACCCAGTACTTC CSSRDASGRYQETQYF
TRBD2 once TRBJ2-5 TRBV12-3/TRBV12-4 TGTGCCAGCTGCGGGGGGGCCCGAGAGACCCAGTACTTC CASCGGARETQYF
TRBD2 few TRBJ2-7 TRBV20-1 TGCAGTGCTCAACTAGCGGGGGTCTCCTACGAGCAGTACTTC CSAQLAGVSYEQYF
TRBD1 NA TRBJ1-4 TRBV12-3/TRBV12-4 TGTGCCAGCAGTATCCAGGGGGTTGGAGCTAATGAAAAACTGTTTTTT CASSIQGVGANEKLFF
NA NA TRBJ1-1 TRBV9 TGTGCCAGCAGCGTAGAGGGGACGACCGGCATGAACACTGAAGCTTTCTTT CASSVEGTTGMNTEAFF
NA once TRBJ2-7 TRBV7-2 TGTGCCAGCAGCTTAAGGGGCGGCAGGGCCTACGAGCAGTACTTC CASSLRGGRAYEQYF
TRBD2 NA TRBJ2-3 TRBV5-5 TGTGCCAGCAGACCCCTAGCGGGGGGGCCGAATACGCAGTATTTT CASRPLAGGPNTQYF
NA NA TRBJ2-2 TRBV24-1 TGTGCCACCAGTCACAGGAACACCGGGGAGCTGTTTTTT CATSHRNTGELFF
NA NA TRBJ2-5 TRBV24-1 TGTGCCACCAGTGACCCCTCGGCAGGGCTCGAGACCCAGTACTTC CATSDPSAGLETQYF
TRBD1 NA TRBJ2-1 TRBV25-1 TGTGCCAGCAGTGAACTACAGGGGGTGCAGTTCTTC CASSELQGVQFF
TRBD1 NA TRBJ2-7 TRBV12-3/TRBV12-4 TGTGCCAGCAGTTCGCCGGGACAGGGGACGGACGAGCAGTACTTC CASSSPGQGTDEQYF
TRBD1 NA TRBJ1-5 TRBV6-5 TGTGCCAGCAGGTCGGGACAGGGGTTCAATCAGCCCCAGCATTTT CASRSGQGFNQPQHF
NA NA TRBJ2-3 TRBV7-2 TGTGCCAGCAGCCCGACCTTGGTCACAGATACGCGGTATTTT CASSPTLVTDTRYF
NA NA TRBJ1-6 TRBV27 TGTGCCAGCAGTTACGCAAGTGGGGTGGGGAATTCACCCCTCCACTTT CASSYASGVGNSPLHF
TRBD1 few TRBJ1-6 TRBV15 TGTGCCACCAGCGAGACAGGGGCCTCACCCCTCCACTTT CATSETGASPLHF
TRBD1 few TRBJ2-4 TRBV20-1 TGCAGTGCCATGACAGGGGTATCAAAAAACATTCAGTACTTC CSAMTGVSKNIQYF
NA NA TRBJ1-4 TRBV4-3 TGCGCCAGCAGCCAATCATATCAGTTCGGGGAAAAACTGTTTTTT CASSQSYQFGEKLFF
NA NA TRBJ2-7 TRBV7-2 TGTGCCAGCAGCCCGACAGGTTATACCTACGAGCAGTACTTC CASSPTGYTYEQYF
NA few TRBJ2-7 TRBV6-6 TGTGCCAGTAGACCCAGGGGAAGGGGTTACGAGCAGTACTTC CASRPRGRGYEQYF
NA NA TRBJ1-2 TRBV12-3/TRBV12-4 TGTGCCAGCAGTTTAGCGAGTAAGGGCTACACCTTC CASSLASKGYTF
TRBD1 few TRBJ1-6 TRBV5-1 TGCGCCAGCAGCAGGGGACAGGGGGCAGGTTCACCCCTCCACTTT CASSRGQGAGSPLHF
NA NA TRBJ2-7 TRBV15 TGTGCCACCAGCAGAGATCTTGGCGGGATGACCGAGCAGTACTTC CATSRDLGGMTEQYF
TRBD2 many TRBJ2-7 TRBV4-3 TGCGCCAGCAGCCAAGGGACTAGCGGGGGATACGAGCAGTACTTC CASSQGTSGGYEQYF
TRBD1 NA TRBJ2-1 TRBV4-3 TGCGCCAGCAGCACTGGGACAGGTAACAATGAGCAGTTCTTC CASSTGTGNNEQFF
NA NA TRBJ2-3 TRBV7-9 TGTGTCAGCAGCCGCCGCGAACGGGGGGCCATTGATACGCAGTATTTT CVSSRRERGAIDTQYF
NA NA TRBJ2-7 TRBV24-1 TGTGCCACCAAAAGGAGCTCCTACGAGCAGTACTTC CATKRSSYEQYF
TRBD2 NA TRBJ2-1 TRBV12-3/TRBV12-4 TGTGCCAGCATCTCTGAGCTTGGGACTAGCGGGGAATATGTGAATGAGCAGTTCTTC CASISELGTSGEYVNEQFF
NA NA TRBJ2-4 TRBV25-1 TGTGCCAGCAGTGAAGGCAGGGTCCGGGACATTCAGTACTTC CASSEGRVRDIQYF
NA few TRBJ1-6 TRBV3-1 TGTGCCAGCAGCCACAGGAATTCACCCCTCCACTTT CASSHRNSPLHF
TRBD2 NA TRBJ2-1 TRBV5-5 TGTGCCAGCAGGTTGAGGACTAGCGGGTATTTCAATGAGCAGTTCTTC CASRLRTSGYFNEQFF
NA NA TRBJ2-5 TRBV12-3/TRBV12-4 TGTGCCAGCAGACGAGCAGTCCAAGAGACCCAGTACTTC CASRRAVQETQYF
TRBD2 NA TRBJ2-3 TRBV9 TGTGCCAGCAGTTCTCCGGGACTAGCATCCGATACGCAGTATTTT CASSSPGLASDTQYF
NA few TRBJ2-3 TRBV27 TGTGCCAGCCTTTATATCGATACGCAGTATTTT CASLYIDTQYF
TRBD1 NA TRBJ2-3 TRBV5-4 TGTGCCAGCACCTTGGGGCCACAGGGGGTATCCACAGATACGCAGTATTTT CASTLGPQGVSTDTQYF
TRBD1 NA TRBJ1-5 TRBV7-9 TGTGCCAGCAGCTCGGACAGGGCCGACCAGCCCCAGCATTTT CASSSDRADQPQHF
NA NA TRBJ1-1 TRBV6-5 TGTGCCACCAGTTTAAGGGGCACTGAAGCTTTCTTT CATSLRGTEAFF
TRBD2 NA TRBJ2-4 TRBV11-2 TGTGCCAGCAGCTCTAGCGGGGGAGGCAAAAACATTCAGTACTTC CASSSSGGGKNIQYF
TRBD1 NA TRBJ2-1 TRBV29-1 TGCAGCGTTCTTCTAAATGGAAGGACAGGGGTGAATGAGCAGTTCTTC CSVLLNGRTGVNEQFF
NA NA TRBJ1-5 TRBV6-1 TGTGCCAGCAGGGTGACAGGCAGAGGCAATCAGCCCCAGCATTTT CASRVTGRGNQPQHF
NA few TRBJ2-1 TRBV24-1 TGTGCCACCAGTGTCCTAGATCAAAATGAGCAGTTCTTC CATSVLDQNEQFF
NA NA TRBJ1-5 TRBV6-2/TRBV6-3 TGTGCCAGCAGCACACTTGGGGGCAATCAGCCCCAGCATTTT CASSTLGGNQPQHF
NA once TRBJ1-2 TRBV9 TGTGCCAGCAGCCGTAGTTCGGGGGTTGCTGGCTACACCTTC CASSRSSGVAGYTF
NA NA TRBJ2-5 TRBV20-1 TGCAGTGTTGTAGCGACACCCCCCCAAGAGACCCAGTACTTC CSVVATPPQETQYF
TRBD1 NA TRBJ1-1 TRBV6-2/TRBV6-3 TGTGCCAGCAGTCGGACAGGGGAGAACACTGAAGCTTTCTTT CASSRTGENTEAFF